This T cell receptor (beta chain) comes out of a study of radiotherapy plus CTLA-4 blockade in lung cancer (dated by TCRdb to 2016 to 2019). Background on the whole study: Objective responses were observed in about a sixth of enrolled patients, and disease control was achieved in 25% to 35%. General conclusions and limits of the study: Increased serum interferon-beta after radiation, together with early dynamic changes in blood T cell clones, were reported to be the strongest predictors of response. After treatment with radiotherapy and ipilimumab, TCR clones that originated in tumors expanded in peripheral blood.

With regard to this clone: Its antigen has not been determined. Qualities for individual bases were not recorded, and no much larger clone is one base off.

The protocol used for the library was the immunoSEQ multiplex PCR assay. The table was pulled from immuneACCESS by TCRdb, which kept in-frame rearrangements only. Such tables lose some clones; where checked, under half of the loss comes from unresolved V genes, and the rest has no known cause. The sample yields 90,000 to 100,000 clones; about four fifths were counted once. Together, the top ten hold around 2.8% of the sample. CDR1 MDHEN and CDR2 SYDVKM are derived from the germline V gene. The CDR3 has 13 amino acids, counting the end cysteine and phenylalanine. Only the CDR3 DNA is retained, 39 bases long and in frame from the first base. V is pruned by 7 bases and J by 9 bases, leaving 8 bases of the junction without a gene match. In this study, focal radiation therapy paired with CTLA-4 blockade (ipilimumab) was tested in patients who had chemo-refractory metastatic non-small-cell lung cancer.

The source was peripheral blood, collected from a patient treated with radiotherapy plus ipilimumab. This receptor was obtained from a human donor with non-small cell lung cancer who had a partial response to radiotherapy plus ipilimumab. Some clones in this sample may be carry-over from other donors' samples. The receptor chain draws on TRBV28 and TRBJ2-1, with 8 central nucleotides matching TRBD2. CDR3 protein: CASKEREFGEQFF. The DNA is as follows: TGTGCCAGCAAAGAGCGGGAGTTCGGTGAGCAGTTCTTC.